Below are 29 T cell receptor beta chains sequenced from a single sample in a study of graft-versus-host responses after intestinal transplantation. No antigen has been identified for these receptors. Sequenced by immunoSEQ multiplex PCR; TCRdb stores in-frame clones only, minus some. Among about 94,000 clones, around nine tenths were seen once, and the ten largest hold about 0.45%. The sequencing here drew on unstimulated CD8+ T cells sorted from spleen or lymph node cells, taken before intestinal transplant. The receptors derive from a human donor who received an intestinal transplant.

The chain couples TRBV7-9 to TRBJ2-7; tentative D call: TRBD1 (5 bases). V lost 3 bases and J 3 bases, leaving 9 bases between the germline ends. Germline V CDR1 and CDR2: SEHNR, FQNEAQ (reference sequence). CDR3 size: 13 residues. CDR3 bases: TGTGCCAGCAGCTTTTCAGGGAACTACGAGCAGTACTTC. As protein: CASSFSGNYEQYF.

The chain couples TRBV11-2 to TRBJ2-7; TRBD2 is a possible D gene (5 bases). Germline CDR1 is SGHAT and CDR2 is FQNNGV. Trimming pared 5 bases from V and 1 base from J, leaving 12 bases between. CDR3 length equals 14 residues. The CDR3 nucleotides are TGTGCCAGCAGCCCTCTGAGGGATTCCTACGAGCAGTACTTC. Translation: CASSPLRDSYEQYF.

The J gene is TRBJ1-2, the V gene TRBV5-4; perhaps TRBD1 as D (5 bases). CDR1 and CDR2 (germline): SGHNT, YYREEE (reference sequence). Deletions cut 4 bases from V and 2 bases from J, with 15 bases between. The CDR3 covers 15 residues. The CDR3 sequence: CASSPTPQGNYGYTF. In DNA form, the CDR3 reads TGTGCCAGCAGCCCCACACCCCAGGGCAACTATGGCTACACCTTC.

This chain links TRBV27 with TRBJ2-1; a weak D match, TRBD2 (6 bases). From germline, CDR1 is MNHEY and CDR2 SMNVEV (reference sequence). Trimming cost V 8 bases and J 4 bases, with 12 bases left between them. The CDR3 spans 13 residues. CDR3 in DNA: TGTGCCAGCGGACTACAAGGATACAATGAGCAGTTCTTC. This gives the protein CASGLQGYNEQFF.

This clone was observed once. J is TRBJ2-1 and V is TRBV5-5; weak D call: TRBD2 (6 bases). V was clipped by 2 bases and J by 9 bases, with 15 bases between them. Germline CDR1 and CDR2: SGHKS and YYEKEE (reference sequence). The CDR3 consists of 14 residues. The CDR3 DNA is TGTGCCAGCAGCTTAGGATACGGGAGTGGTGAGCAGTTCTTC. This translates into CASSLGYGSGEQFF.

This sequence joins TRBV30 and TRBJ1-1; D gene ambiguous. Germline V gene lookup returns CDR1 GTSNPN and CDR2 SVGIG (reference sequence). V gave up 1 base and J gave up 4 bases, with 10 bases separating them. The CDR3 is made up of 13 amino acids. The CDR3 DNA reads as TGTGCCTGGAGTGAAACAGTTGTCACTGAAGCTTTCTTT. It encodes CAWSETVVTEAFF.

CDR3 nucleotides: TGTGCCTGGAGTGTCGGACGGGGGAAAGAGACCCAGTACTTC. It translates to CAWSVGRGKETQYF. The genes are TRBV30 and TRBJ2-5, with a weak D call TRBD2 (6 bases). Looked up from germline, CDR1 is GTSNPN and CDR2 is SVGIG (reference sequence). Trimming shortened V by 0 bases and J by 3 bases, and 11 bases separated the two germline ends. CDR3 length: 14 residues.

This clone is a singleton in its sample. This chain connects TRBV11-2 to TRBJ2-7; 9 nucleotides agree with TRBD1. This CDR3 is 15 amino acids long. The V gene's germline CDR1 is SGHAT and CDR2 FQNNGV. The V and J ends lost 4 bases and 3 bases, in that order; junction bases with no gene match: 7. CDR3 sequence (DNA): TGTGCCAGCAGCTATGGGACAGGGCAGGACTACGAGCAGTACTTC. Translating it yields CASSYGTGQDYEQYF.

This clone came up once. This chain joins TRBV6-1 and TRBJ2-7, with 8 bases identical to TRBD1. Per germline, CDR1 MNHNS and CDR2 SASEGT. CDR3 length equals 16 residues. Trimming cost V 2 bases and J 0 bases; bases outside gene matches: 6. The CDR3 DNA sequence: TGTGCCAGCAGTGAAAGTTCTGGACAGGGCTCCTACGAGCAGTACTTC. It is translated as CASSESSGQGSYEQYF.

This chain connects TRBV7-6 to TRBJ1-6, with D unresolved. Per germline, CDR1 SGHVS and CDR2 FNYEAQ. There are 13 residues in the CDR3. The V gene lost 3 bases and the J gene lost 5 bases, with 5 bases spanning the gap. The CDR3 spells CASSLSNNSPLHF. The CDR3 DNA reads as TGTGCCAGCAGCTTGAGTAATAATTCACCCCTCCACTTT. Together with reference TRBV7-6 and TRBJ1-6, the CDR3 gives the full variable domain: GAGVSQSPRYKVTKRGQDVALRCDPISGHVSLYWYRQALGQGPEFLTYFNYEAQQDKSGLPNDRFSAERPEGSISTLTIQRTEQRDSAMYRCASSLSNNSPLHFGNGTRLTVT.

The rearrangement links TRBV19 to TRBJ2-2; 8 positions match TRBD1. CDR1 and CDR2 from the germline V gene are LNHDA and SQIVND (reference sequence). V was pared by 3 bases and J by 1 base, with 4 bases of the junction left unmatched. CDR3 size: 16 residues. In nucleotides, the CDR3 is TGTGCCAGTAGTATCCCGGGGACAGGGAACACCGGGGAGCTGTTTTTT. It translates to CASSIPGTGNTGELFF.

The chain combines TRBV29-1 with TRBJ1-2; maybe TRBD1 (6 bases). The CDR3 loop spans 13 amino acids. Germline CDR1 reads SQVTM; CDR2 reads ANQGSEA. V lost 7 bases and J lost 4, with 16 bases in between. The DNA for the CDR3 is TGCAGCGCCGTAGGGGGATCACTCTATGGCTACACCTTC. This sequence encodes CSAVGGSLYGYTF.

V and J are TRBV10-1 and TRBJ2-3; 7 nucleotides align to TRBD2. V lost 4 bases to trimming and J lost 5 bases; unmatched junction nucleotides: 0. Per germline, CDR1 WNHNN and CDR2 SYGVQD (reference sequence). This CDR3 region has 12 residues. DNA for the CDR3: TGCGCCAGCAGTGCGGGGGGAGATACGCAGTATTTT. It is translated as CASSAGGDTQYF.

DNA for the CDR3: TGTGCCAGTAGTATCGGGGGGGCGAATGGCTACACCTTC. It translates to CASSIGGANGYTF. V and J are TRBV19 and TRBJ1-2; maybe TRBD1 (6 bases). CDR3 length: 13 amino acids. Germline V gene lookup returns CDR1 LNHDA and CDR2 SQIVND (reference sequence). The ends were cut back, 3 bases at V and 6 bases at J, with 11 bases in the middle.

The genes are TRBV6-6 and TRBJ2-3, with D hard to call. The V end lost 5 bases, the J end lost 1 base, and 4 bases lay between the germline ends. The CDR3 spans 12 residues. CDR1 is MNHNY, CDR2 SVGAGI, per germline (reference sequence). The CDR3 is CASSPGTDTQYF. CDR3 nucleotide sequence: TGTGCCAGCAGTCCTGGCACAGATACGCAGTATTTT.

The CDR3 loop is CAWSEGGGQPQHF. The CDR3 DNA reads TGTGCCTGGAGCGAAGGGGGTGGACAGCCCCAGCATTTT. The rearrangement links TRBV30 to TRBJ1-5; tentative D call: TRBD1 (6 bases). Trimming removed 3 bases from V and 7 bases from J, with 13 bases in between. Germline CDR1 and CDR2: GTSNPN and SVGIG (reference sequence). The CDR3 runs to 13 residues. Variable domain in full (rest from reference TRBV30 and TRBJ1-5): SQTIHQWPATLVQPVGSPLSLECTVEGTSNPNLYWYRQAAGRGLQLLFYSVGIGQISSEVPQNLSASRPQDRQFILSSKKLLLSDSGFYLCAWSEGGGQPQHFGDGTRLSIL.

V gene TRBV27 combines with J gene TRBJ2-7; 8 bases align to TRBD1. The CDR3 has 14 amino acids. Germline V gene data show CDR1 as MNHEY and CDR2 as SMNVEV (reference sequence). With V trimmed by 7 bases and J by 3 bases, 8 bases remained unmatched. The CDR3 region has the DNA TGTGCCAGCAAACTGGACAGGGTAGACTACGAGCAGTACTTC. It is translated as CASKLDRVDYEQYF.

This clone has only one observation. The gene calls are TRBV5-4 and TRBJ1-2; D possibly corresponds to TRBD1 (6 bases). The germline V and J ends were trimmed by 1 base and 2 bases, with 9 bases remaining between them. From germline, CDR1 is SGHNT and CDR2 YYREEE (reference sequence). The CDR3 totals 14 residues. This CDR3 is CASSLTGSNYGYTF. The CDR3 region has the DNA TGTGCCAGCAGCTTGACAGGGAGCAACTATGGCTACACCTTC.

This clone was observed once. This chain connects TRBV5-4 to TRBJ1-2; 10 bases agree with TRBD1. The CDR3 is 14 residues long. CDR1 is SGHNT, CDR2 YYREEE, per germline (reference sequence). Trimming removed 4 bases from V and 5 bases from J; junction bases left unmatched: 5. This CDR3 is CASSLRGQGYGYTF. CDR3 DNA: TGTGCCAGCAGCCTAAGGGGACAGGGGTATGGCTACACCTTC.

The rearrangement links TRBV6-7 to TRBJ2-1; TRBD2 matches at 7 bases. TRBV6-7 is sorted into the ORF group, with uncertain function. With V trimmed by 10 bases and J by 1 base, 10 bases remained unmatched. The CDR3 loop spans 15 amino acids. The CDR3 loop reads CATQSSGRSYNEQFF. In DNA, the CDR3 is TGTGCCACACAATCTAGCGGACGATCCTACAATGAGCAGTTCTTC.

A single count supports this clone. The V and J genes are TRBV19 and TRBJ1-5; tentatively, D is TRBD1 (5 bases). Trimming took off 3 bases at V and 3 bases at J, with 15 bases between the two ends. The germline V gene encodes CDR1 LNHDA and CDR2 SQIVND (reference sequence). This CDR3 comprises 16 residues. Written as DNA, the CDR3 is TGTGCCAGTAGTATGCCCACCAACAGGTACAATCAGCCCCAGCATTTT. Its translation: CASSMPTNRYNQPQHF.

The chain recombines TRBV6-5 with TRBJ1-2; D is unresolved. Trimming shortened V by 2 bases and J by 6 bases, and 10 bases separated the two germline ends. CDR3 size: 13 residues. From germline, CDR1 is MNHEY and CDR2 SVGAGI. CDR3 protein: CASSYGQADGYTF. As DNA, the CDR3 is TGTGCCAGCAGTTACGGGCAGGCCGATGGCTACACCTTC.

V and J are TRBV5-1 and TRBJ1-2, with D uncertain. This CDR3 is 12 amino acids long. Germline V lookup: CDR1 SGHRS, CDR2 YFSETQ. V lost 2 bases, J lost 6 bases, and 8 bases lay in between. For the CDR3, the DNA is TGCGCCAGCAGCTTCTCCGGGGATGGCTACACCTTC. Its translation: CASSFSGDGYTF.

This clone is a singleton in its sample. The rearrangement links TRBV4-2 to TRBJ2-7; possible D gene TRBD2, 6 bases. V was shortened by 0 bases and J by 1 base, with 13 bases between the two germline ends. The germline CDR1 and CDR2 sequences are LGHNA and YNFKEQ. The CDR3 is made up of 16 amino acids. The CDR3 region is CASSQEASSGSYEQYF. The CDR3 coding sequence is TGTGCCAGCAGCCAAGAGGCGTCCAGCGGGTCCTACGAGCAGTACTTC.

The chain has TRBV10-3 and TRBJ1-1; D is unclear. Germline V gene lookup returns CDR1 ENHRY and CDR2 SYGVKD. Trimming removed 2 bases from V and 1 base from J, with 14 bases in between. The CDR3 spans 16 residues. This CDR3 reads CAISEVGENRNTEAFF. DNA of the CDR3: TGTGCCATCAGTGAGGTCGGGGAGAATAGGAACACTGAAGCTTTCTTT.

The chain links TRBV6-4 to TRBJ2-1, with TRBD2 matching over 12 bases. The length of the CDR3 is 15 residues. V was pared by 5 bases and J by 10 bases, with 9 bases of the junction left unmatched. The germline gives CDR1 MRHNA, CDR2 SNTAGT. The CDR3 DNA sequence: TGTGCCAGCAGTCCCTCTAGCGGGAGGGCAAGAGAGCAGTTCTTC. Encoded protein: CASSPSSGRAREQFF.

The sample holds a few counts of this clone. The rearrangement links TRBV30 to TRBJ1-4; a weak D match, TRBD1 (6 bases). The V end lost 3 bases, the J end lost 10 bases, and 21 bases lay between the germline ends. The length of the CDR3 is 15 residues. Germline V gene sequence: CDR1 GTSNPN, CDR2 SVGIG (reference sequence). CDR3 protein: CAWSQSGEGPGKLFF. DNA of the CDR3: TGTGCCTGGAGCCAGTCAGGGGAGGGGCCGGGAAAACTGTTTTTT.

The V gene is TRBV14, the J gene TRBJ2-7, with 7 nucleotides matching TRBD2. Losses at the gene ends were 4 bases for V and 2 bases for J; bases not matched to a gene: 2. Germline lookup yields CDR1 SGHDN and CDR2 FVKESK. The CDR3 is made up of 13 amino acids. This CDR3 is CASSRGLAYEQYF. The CDR3 DNA sequence: TGTGCCAGCAGCCGTGGACTAGCCTACGAGCAGTACTTC.

The genes are TRBV5-1 and TRBJ2-6; D is ambiguous. The CDR3 spans 16 residues. The V end was cut by 0 bases, the J end by 0 bases, with 7 bases between. Per germline, CDR1 SGHRS and CDR2 YFSETQ. This chain's CDR3 is CASSLEPGSGANVLTF. The DNA of the CDR3 is TGCGCCAGCAGCTTGGAGCCGGGCTCTGGGGCCAACGTCCTGACTTTC.